The clone carrying this T cell receptor beta chain was counted many times. Its antigen remains unknown. This sample is drawn from a study of T cells in Graves' hyperthyroidism and ophthalmopathy. Turning to the study itself: Sampling of peripheral blood happened at initial diagnosis, prior to any treatment. Study outcomes and limitations: Researchers found most expanded thyroid clonotypes above 0.001 in blood as well.

The CDR3 regions of TCR beta were amplified from RNA transcripts. With the HTBI primer set, the TCR CDR3 went through a first round of RT-PCR. TCRdb re-called the multiplex PCR reads through MiXCR, storing one row per CDR3 protein. This sample has hundreds of thousands of distinct CDR3 sequences, with approximately 14% found just once. The diagnostic basis comprised clinical symptoms, serum thyroxine and TRAb, thyroid ultrasound and orbital computed tomography. The authors took PBMCs from over 8.5 ml fresh peripheral blood. The clonotype comes from a woman between 45 and 65 years old with Graves' ophthalmopathy. The sequenced material came from blood.

The chain's CDR3 is CSARDRLAGYNEQFF. The CDR3 DNA reads as TGCAGTGCTAGAGACAGACTAGCGGGGTACAATGAGCAGTTCTTC. V and J are TRBV20-1 and TRBJ2-1; 11 bases map to TRBD2. Germline V lookup: CDR1 DFQATT, CDR2 SNEGSKA (reference sequence). The J segment lost 4 bases and the V segment lost 0 bases, leaving 2 bases of the junction unmatched. The CDR3 has 15 amino acids.